This T cell receptor beta chain originates from a study of T cell repertoires in cytomegalovirus infection. A single record per CDR3 protein comes from TCRdb applying MiXCR to the reads. Here the sample spans 110,000 or so distinct CDR3 sequences, 30% being singletons. A word on this clonotype: Antigen specificity is unknown.

This CDR3 comprises 14 residues. Trimming shortened V by 4 bases and J by 3 bases, and 15 bases separated the two germline ends. Germline V lookup: CDR1 DFQATT, CDR2 SNEGSKA (reference sequence). This chain links TRBV20-1 with TRBJ1-1, with D possibly matching TRBD1 (5 bases). The sequenced sample was CD8+ T cells from cultured PBMCs, obtained from culture after CMV antigen stimulation. This clonotype was obtained from a human donor in good health (CMV status not recorded). Some clones in this sample may be carry-over from other donors' samples. In DNA, the CDR3 is TGCAGTGCTAAAAAAGAGGGGCTAGACACTGAAGCTTTCTTT. This encodes CSAKKEGLDTEAFF.